A selection of T cell receptor beta chains follows, all from one sample in a study of CD8+CD57+ T cells in acquired aplastic anemia. MiXCR, applied by TCRdb to the reads, yields one record per CDR3 protein. The sample has some 150,000 distinct CDR3 sequences; about two thirds are singletons. The sequenced sample was sorted CD4+, CD8+, or CD8+CD57+ T cells (not recorded which) from PBMCs. The receptors were gathered from a human donor with aplastic anemia. Each CDR3 is given with its conserved first and last residue. The order of the fields is V gene, D gene, J gene, clone size, CDR3 protein, CDR3 DNA. The D gene is left open where the match is weak. A row's size may be missing; if present it is once, few, many or a size class.

TRBV7-3	TRBD2	TRBJ2-5	.	CASSSGGASGKETQYF	TGTGCCAGCAGCTCGGGTGGGGCTAGCGGGAAAGAGACCCAGTACTTC
TRBV19	.	TRBJ2-3	few	CASTRARSTDTQYF	TGTGCCAGTACCAGAGCGCGTAGCACAGATACGCAGTATTTT
TRBV2	.	TRBJ2-5	once	CASSLGLQPQETQYF	TGTGCCAGCAGCCTCGGACTACAACCACAAGAGACCCAGTACTTC
TRBV24-1	TRBD1	TRBJ2-5	few	CATSELTGVRETQYF	TGTGCCACCAGTGAGCTAACAGGGGTTAGGGAGACCCAGTACTTC
TRBV20-1	.	TRBJ2-3	.	CSARAAMETSTDTQYF	TGCAGTGCTAGAGCGGCGATGGAGACTAGCACAGATACGCAGTATTTT
TRBV15	.	TRBJ1-1	.	CATSREGGIGTEAFF	TGTGCCACCAGCAGAGAGGGGGGGATTGGCACTGAAGCTTTCTTT
TRBV5-1	.	TRBJ2-3	many	CASSFPQDMNTDTQYF	TGCGCCAGCAGCTTTCCCCAGGACATGAACACAGATACGCAGTATTTT
TRBV5-6	.	TRBJ1-2	.	CASSLDRSVHGYTF	TGTGCCAGCAGCTTAGATAGGTCCGTGCATGGCTACACCTTC
TRBV10-1	.	TRBJ1-1	once	CASRHDSGEAFF	TGCGCCAGCAGACACGACAGCGGAGAAGCTTTCTTT
TRBV20-1	TRBD1	TRBJ1-3	.	CSAPGTGVNGGNTIYF	TGCAGTGCCCCAGGAACAGGGGTAAACGGTGGAAACACCATATATTTT
TRBV29-1	.	TRBJ1-2	.	CSAIVRDVAWYGYTF	TGCAGCGCCATCGTCCGGGACGTTGCCTGGTATGGCTACACCTTC
TRBV7-2	TRBD2	TRBJ2-7	once	CASSFGTSGVYEQYF	TGTGCCAGCAGCTTCGGGACTAGCGGGGTCTACGAGCAGTACTTC
TRBV7-9	.	TRBJ2-2	.	CASSLRLANTGELFF	TGTGCCAGCAGCTTGCGACTAGCGAACACCGGGGAGCTGTTTTTT
TRBV25-1	.	TRBJ1-2	.	CASSEEEWGTNYGYTF	TGTGCCAGCAGTGAAGAAGAGTGGGGAACCAACTATGGCTACACCTTC
TRBV7-8	.	TRBJ2-7	few	CATSLGASYEQYF	TGTGCCACCAGTCTAGGGGCATCCTACGAGCAGTACTTC
TRBV7-8	.	TRBJ2-7	few	CASSPTAQSSSYEQYF	TGTGCCAGCAGCCCCACTGCCCAGAGTAGCTCCTACGAGCAGTACTTC
TRBV6-2/TRBV6-3	TRBD2	TRBJ2-7	.	CASSSAAGATNTQYF	TGTGCCAGCAGTTCTGCGGCGGGAGCGACAAATACGCAGTACTTC
TRBV20-1	.	TRBJ2-7	.	CSAPPGRGAPGNYEQYF	TGCAGTGCGCCACCAGGACGGGGGGCCCCAGGGAACTACGAGCAGTACTTC
TRBV25-1	TRBD2	TRBJ2-3	few	CASSDDERGTDTQYF	TGTGCCAGCAGTGATGATGAGCGGGGGACAGATACGCAGTATTTT
TRBV7-9	.	TRBJ2-7	once	CASSPPAGKDEQYF	TGTGCCAGCAGCCCCCCGGCGGGAAAAGACGAGCAGTACTTC
TRBV20-1	.	TRBJ2-5	.	CSGVGGRETQYF	TGCAGTGGAGTGGGAGGACGAGAGACCCAGTACTTC
TRBV29-1	TRBD2	TRBJ2-1	.	CSVRLADNNEQFF	TGCAGCGTTCGACTAGCGGATAACAATGAGCAGTTCTTC
TRBV5-1	.	TRBJ1-2	few	CASSWDKSYGYTF	TGCGCCAGCAGCTGGGACAAGAGCTATGGCTACACCTTC
TRBV25-1	.	TRBJ1-1	.	CASSPPGRGRWTEAFF	TGTGCCAGCTCACCCCCTGGGAGGGGTCGTTGGACTGAAGCTTTCTTT
TRBV2	.	TRBJ1-2	.	CASSEAPRGGNYGYTF	TGTGCCAGCAGTGAAGCCCCACGAGGAGGGAACTATGGCTACACCTTC
TRBV10-3	.	TRBJ1-1	.	CAISDRANTEAFF	TGTGCCATCAGTGACAGGGCGAACACTGAAGCTTTCTTT